This TCR beta chain was captured in a study of CD8+ T cells in alopecia areata (dated 2018 in TCRdb). Study-level background: Treated patients were enrolled in an open-label pilot trial of oral tofacitinib, 5 to 10 mg twice daily, for moderate-to-severe alopecia areata. Tofacitinib was administered for 6 to 18 months, and 6 months of follow-up off drug were then conducted to assess delayed response and recurrence. The SALT score, which quantifies the percentage of affected scalp surface area, was used to measure disease severity in treated patients. High-throughput TCRbeta sequencing was used to examine T cell clonal expansion in alopecia areata in both the C3H/HeJ mouse model and human patients. On the human side, TCRbeta sequencing was run on scalp tissue and on sorted CD4+ and CD8+ peripheral blood T cells from healthy controls and from alopecia areata patients with either patchy or totalis/universalis disease. Biopsies were taken from tofacitinib-treated patients at baseline and at 4 and 24 weeks of treatment, and a later scalp biopsy was taken in several of the tofacitinib-treated patients. Clonality in the scalp was compared among normal scalp (n=4), patchy alopecia areata scalp (n=8), and alopecia totalis/universalis scalp (n=8). RNA came from the PAXgene miRNA kit for fixed scalp, the miRNeasy kit for PBMCs, and the RNeasy kit for mouse skin. TCRbeta CDR3 regions were amplified by immunoSEQ multiplex PCR with 35 Vbeta forward and 13 Jbeta reverse primers. Paper-wide results and their limitations: Many expanded lesional clones persisted in scalp and blood during tofacitinib treatment, which may partly explain relapse after stopping treatment. Higher clonality and more expanded CD8+ clones were observed in lesional scalp than in normal scalp, particularly in alopecia totalis/universalis, a finding suggestive of antigenic drive. Tofacitinib significantly lowered scalp clonality and the number of expanded CD8+ clones among the top 100 scalp clones. Unlike mouse skin, which is dominated by gammadelta T cells, normal human skin has resident alphabeta T cells that are also sequenced, and this complicates analysis of the scalp TCR repertoire. Because the treated cohort was small and included a single nonresponder, larger studies are needed to assess links between baseline CD8+ expansion and response. Compared with mice, TCR sequences shared between patients were less clear, possibly partly because of HLA diversity across the patient population.

Receptor libraries were prepared by the immunoSEQ multiplex PCR assay. RNA was extracted from all samples and reverse transcribed into cDNA as template for TCR sequencing. First-strand cDNA was synthesized using SuperScript III with a 2:1 mix of oligo-dT and random hexamers. A synthetic immune receptor repertoire was used to assess amplification bias, and residual bias was removed computationally. As for how the authors treated the data: Raw reads were preprocessed to remove errors, and CDR3 was defined according to IMGT conventions as the region from the conserved cysteine to phenylalanine. Clonality was calculated as 1 minus Shannon entropy normalized by log2 of the number of productive unique TCRs. Scalp TCRbeta sequences were cross-referenced with sorted blood CD4 and CD8 repertoires so that the CD4 or CD8 identity of scalp clones could be inferred. The immuneACCESS repertoire file appears here via TCRdb, limited to in-frame rearrangements. These files lack a portion of the clones; in checked studies, under half of the deficit traces to unresolved V genes, and the cause of the others is not known. V, J and clone size are those of that table, while D and trimming were read from the DNA. In all, the sample holds more than 150,000 clones, and roughly 64% of those were seen once. The top ten hold roughly 13% of the sample.

Taken with the paper, the label for time point translates to: about 5 months on oral tofacitinib. The treatment or condition label for this specimen denotes: oral pan-JAK inhibitor, 5-10 mg twice daily. Lesional scalp punch biopsies and peripheral blood were obtained from alopecia areata patients. After PBMCs were isolated by density centrifugation and stained for CD3, CD4 and CD8, a FACSAria was used to sort CD4+ and CD8+ T cells. As concerns this clone: No antigen is known for it. The record has no base qualities; no much larger clone is one base away.

The CDR3 contains 15 residues, cysteine and phenylalanine counted. Kept here is only the CDR3 DNA, which spans 45 bases and is read in frame from base 1. CDR1 and CDR2 were assigned from the germline V gene as SGHVT and SQSDAQ. V is reduced by 6 bases and J by 4 bases, leaving a spacing of 18 bases between them. The TCR was taken from a human donor with alopecia areata. The sequencing used CD8+ T cells sorted from blood, collected at week 24, from a patient treated with tofacitinib. The rearranged chain carries TRBV7-4 and TRBJ1-2, with the D segment identity uncertain. At the DNA level, the sequence is TGTGCCAGCAGTCCCGAGACCGGGCCCCCCTATGGCTACACCTTC. Its translation reads: CASSPETGPPYGYTF.